This T cell receptor beta chain was recovered during a study of T cell responses to AZD1222 COVID-19 vaccine. Study details: Second doses at about 4 or about 12 weeks were pooled. Study conclusions and caveats: Spike-specific TCR breadth and depth rose after two AZD1222 doses. As reported, nearly half of all spike-specific TCRs target variant regions that are unmutated. Mostly white British, mostly female donors; authors suggested clonal diversity may be underestimated.

With regard to this clone: Its cognate antigen is unknown.

The method was immunoSEQ multiplex PCR; TCRdb's version includes in-frame clones alone and lacks a portion of them. The sample lists about 200,000 clones; roughly 92% were seen once. The source of this sequence is an adult in good health. The sample in question was peripheral blood, obtained on day 0 of AZD1222 vaccination.

CDR3: CAWSLQKETQYF. CDR3 coding DNA: TGTGCCTGGAGTTTACAGAAAGAGACCCAGTACTTC. This chain joins TRBV30 and TRBJ2-5; D is unresolved. The V end was cut by 2 bases, the J end by 3 bases, with 7 bases between. This CDR3 has 12 amino acids. Germline V gives CDR1 GTSNPN, CDR2 SVGIG (reference sequence).